This T cell receptor (beta chain) came from a study of cytomegalovirus exposure and HLA in healthy donors. Broader study findings: A further, later analysis showed that HLA-associated TCR beta chains (compared with equally common others) were more clonally expanded. In an earlier analysis, productive rearrangement rates for most beta V segments clustered near 87% or 30%.

Germline-derived CDR1 and CDR2 are KGHSH and LQKENI. There are 13 residues in the CDR3. Trimming pared 8 bases from V and 1 base from J, leaving 11 bases between. Worth noting for this clone: Antigen specificity is unknown.

Primers included in the PCR were 60 Vbeta and 13 Jbeta primers. Some clones are missing from TCRdb's copy, which holds only in-frame ones; the method was immunoSEQ multiplex PCR. The sample includes around 150,000 clones, 70% to 80% seen only once; the top ten take 3.5% to 5%. This sequence was found in a man between 18 and 35 years old in good health and CMV-seronegative. The chain combines TRBV18 with TRBJ1-1; D gene uncertain. Material for sequencing was PBMCs. CDR3 amino acids: CASRDRWNTEAFF. CDR3 coding DNA: TGTGCCAGCCGTGATAGATGGAACACTGAAGCTTTCTTT.